The source of this T cell receptor (beta chain) is a study of T cells in Graves' hyperthyroidism and ophthalmopathy (dated by TCRdb to about 2019). Broadly, across the study: Peripheral blood samples were taken at the time of initial diagnosis, prior to any treatment. A discovery cohort of about 96 patients, about 40 with Graves' ophthalmopathy and 55 to 60 with stable Graves' hyperthyroidism, was used to find distinguishing TCR V-J signatures. An independent validation cohort of fewer than 20 hyperthyroidism patients and some 15 patients who later progressed to ophthalmopathy tested prospective prediction of ophthalmopathy. The 100 or so discovery patients were randomly split 7:3 into training and test sets. Thyroid tissue and blood T-cell repertoires from six Graves' hyperthyroidism patients were also compared in the study. After sampling, hyperthyroidism patients received methimazole starting at 30 mg daily, and ophthalmopathy patients received high-dose intravenous methylprednisolone. According to the paper, TCR Vbeta CDR3 sequencing was carried out on over 130 peripheral blood samples, which came from fewer than 50 ophthalmopathy, under 80 hyperthyroidism and about 17 progressor patients. On the study overall, not on this receptor specifically: Most expanded thyroid clonotypes (frequency above 0.001) were also detected in blood, suggesting blood repertoires may reflect thyroid immune responses. In validation, the model predicted progression to ophthalmopathy a median of about 6.8 months before onset, with 70% to 71% sensitivity and 72.22% specificity. In cross-validation, a model built on a 13 V-J signature told ophthalmopathy apart from stable hyperthyroidism with under 90% sensitivity and 81% to 82% specificity, and in testing the same model reached 80%/75%. No statistical method was used to set the sample size in advance, and investigators knew the group allocation.

The germline V gene (reference sequence) supplies CDR1 LNHDA and CDR2 SQIVND. After removal of 3 bases from V and 7 bases from J, the junction retains 12 bases not matched to a gene. Including cysteine and phenylalanine, the CDR3 has 16 amino acids. The entry retains the CDR3 DNA only, 48 bases that are in frame from base 1. This clonotype appeared many times. Its antigen remains unidentified. Nothing much larger sits one base from this clone, and base qualities are not available. Ophthalmopathy patients had moderately to severely active disease, with a Clinical Activity Score of 3 or more, a NOSPECS grade of 4 or more, and a disease duration of less than 3 months. Any patient with an uncontrolled infection, another autoimmune disease, pregnancy or lactation was excluded. Diagnoses relied on clinical symptoms, serum thyroxine and TRAb, thyroid ultrasound and orbital computed tomography. PBMCs were isolated from approximately 10 ml of fresh peripheral blood by Ficoll-Paque density gradient centrifugation. Total RNA was extracted with Trizol reagent, and quality was checked on an Agilent 2100 Bioanalyzer.

Amplification of TCR beta CDR3 regions was carried out from RNA transcripts. For the first round of RT-PCR on the TCR CDR3, the HTBI primer set was used together with the Qiagen OneStep RT-PCR kit. A second multiplex PCR round built the libraries, followed by size selection and purification. Paired-end sequencing of the libraries was performed with 100 bp reads on an Illumina HiSeq2000. From the authors' description of their analysis: SOAPnuke was used to process the raw data, with reads discarded if the reads contained adapters or uncalled bases, had a mean Phred below 15, or lacked an exact constant-primer or identifier match. COPE v1.2.5 was used to merge high-quality paired reads, and clonotypes were defined as unique nucleotide sequences. MiTCR v1.1 was used to align clonotypes to the IMGT TRBV, TRBD and TRBJ reference segments. Analysis was restricted to V-J combinations with a frequency above 0.0001, which covered 99.2% of repertoires. The TCS score was defined as F50 (clonal expansion) divided by E x V (chaos), with BLOSUM62-based TCRdist calculated between CDR3 peptides within each V-J. Welch's t-statistics and random forest reduced around 550 V-J features to about 12, which were used in a naive Bayes classifier (R e1071). Using fastp at Q25 and MiXCR, TCRdb reprocessed the public reads and kept productive beta chains. Each CDR3 protein appears once, grouped with its most common genes and DNA. The V and J calls follow TCRdb's processing rather than the paper's. The sample table records fewer than 550,000 distinct CDR3 sequences; around 24% of these occur just once. The ten largest clones take up approximately 10% of the sample.

Sequencing was carried out using blood. This receptor chain uses TRBV19 and TRBJ1-1, with TRBD1 identical over 9 junction bases. The origin of this receptor is a woman aged 25 to 45 with Graves' ophthalmopathy. The CDR3 region reads CASSMGQGRWGGEAFF. The sequenced DNA: TGTGCCAGTAGTATGGGACAGGGACGGTGGGGAGGTGAAGCTTTCTTT.